These 10 T cell receptor beta chains share one sample of origin, sequenced in a study of TIL therapy for anti-PD-1-resistant metastatic lung cancer. The immunoSEQ assay was v3. This table comes from immunoSEQ multiplex PCR, and its TCRdb copy is limited to in-frame clones, with some not included. The sample yields approximately 23,000 clones, 63% seen once. Sample time point: pre-treatment sample, taken before nivolumab and TIL therapy. Tumor tissue came from excised metastases, mostly pleural nodules or supraclavicular lymph nodes. Sequenced here: tumor tissue, sampled at baseline. These TCRs come from a woman between 30 and 80 years old with non-small cell lung cancer.

CDR3 DNA: TGTGCCACCCGGGCGGGAAGGGGAACCGGGGAGCTGTTTTTT. Translating gives CATRAGRGTGELFF. The gene calls are TRBV15 and TRBJ2-2, with a weak D call TRBD2 (6 bases). Trimming removed 8 bases at V and 5 bases at J, with 15 bases between. CDR1 and CDR2 (germline): LNHNV, YYDKDF (reference sequence). The CDR3 contains 14 residues.

V is TRBV20-1 and J is TRBJ2-1; perhaps TRBD2 as D (5 bases). V was cut by 3 bases and J by 13 bases, with 13 bases left in between. The V gene's germline CDR1 is DFQATT and CDR2 SNEGSKA (reference sequence). The CDR3 contains 11 residues. CDR3 nucleotides: TGCAGTGCTAGCCATCGGGGAATCCAGTTCTTC. Its translation is CSASHRGIQFF.

V is TRBV19 and J is TRBJ2-7; TRBD1 matches 7 bases. This CDR3 comprises 15 residues. V was pared by 4 bases and J by 4 bases, with 10 bases of the junction left unmatched. Per the germline V gene, CDR1 is LNHDA and CDR2 is SQIVND (reference sequence). The CDR3 region is CASSKNGDSRYEQYF. CDR3 sequence (DNA): TGTGCCAGTAGTAAGAACGGGGACAGCCGATACGAGCAGTACTTC.

The rearrangement joins TRBV7-2 to TRBJ2-2; D remains unclear. With 3 bases removed from V and 1 base from J, the gap between germline ends came to 9 bases. The germline CDR1 and CDR2 sequences are SGHTA and FQGNSA. CDR3 size: 15 residues. The CDR3 bases are TGTGCCAGCAGCTTGGGCAGCCTGAACACCGGGGAGCTGTTTTTT. Protein sequence: CASSLGSLNTGELFF.

This chain connects TRBV10-3 to TRBJ2-1, with D uncertain. Germline lookup yields CDR1 ENHRY and CDR2 SYGVKD. Between the trimmed V and J ends, which lost 6 bases and 5 bases, there was a span of 14 bases. The CDR3 sequence is 14 residues long. The CDR3 is CAISPTALDNEQFF. In nucleotides, the CDR3 is TGTGCCATCAGCCCTACAGCGTTGGACAATGAGCAGTTCTTC.

This clone was seen only a few times. The V gene is TRBV2, the J gene TRBJ1-5; no firm D call. Germline values: CDR1 SNHLY, CDR2 FYNNEI. This CDR3 contains 16 residues. V lost 2 bases, J lost 0 bases, and 11 bases lay in between. CDR3 in amino acids: CASSEWIGNSNQPQHF. CDR3 nucleotides: TGTGCCAGCAGTGAATGGATAGGGAATAGCAATCAGCCCCAGCATTTT.

This chain uses TRBV5-1 with TRBJ1-5; no clear D. This CDR3 is built from 13 residues. Per germline, CDR1 SGHRS and CDR2 YFSETQ. The ends were cut back, 5 bases at V and 6 bases at J, with 12 bases in the middle. The chain's CDR3 is CASSPPDGQPQHF. The DNA for the CDR3 is TGCGCCAGCAGTCCTCCGGATGGTCAGCCCCAGCATTTT. Variable domain in full (rest from reference TRBV5-1 and TRBJ1-5): KAGVTQTPRYLIKTRGQQVTLSCSPISGHRSVSWYQQTPGQGLQFLFEYFSETQRNKGNFPGRFSGRQFSNSRSEMNVSTLELGDSALYLCASSPPDGQPQHFGDGTRLSIL.

This clone was seen only a few times. This rearrangement joins TRBV6-1 to TRBJ2-5; no firm D call. Germline lookup yields CDR1 MNHNS and CDR2 SASEGT. V was cut by 10 bases and J by 4 bases, with 16 bases left in between. The CDR3 is 13 amino acids. CDR3 loop: CATAPMLGETQYF. Here the CDR3 DNA reads TGTGCCACCGCACCCATGTTGGGAGAGACCCAGTACTTC.

The chain joins TRBV15 to TRBJ1-5; perhaps TRBD1 as D (6 bases). The CDR3 sequence is 15 residues long. Germline-derived CDR1 and CDR2 are LNHNV and YYDKDF (reference sequence). V lost 5 bases, J lost 0 bases, and 11 bases lay in between. CDR3 nucleotides: TGTGCCACCAGCGCCAACAGGGATAGCAATCAGCCCCAGCATTTT. Translated: CATSANRDSNQPQHF.

This chain connects TRBV11-2 to TRBJ1-5, with D perhaps matching TRBD1 (6 bases). The germline CDR1 and CDR2 sequences are SGHAT and FQNNGV. The CDR3 has 14 amino acids. The ends were cut back, 5 bases at V and 2 bases at J, with 10 bases in the middle. This CDR3 is CASSIRQGNQPQHF. CDR3 DNA: TGTGCCAGCAGCATAAGACAGGGCAATCAGCCCCAGCATTTT.